Included here is one T cell receptor beta chain sequence, with context. These data originate in a study of siplizumab effects on memory and regulatory T cells. Germline assignment: CDR1 SGHTA and CDR2 FQGTGA. With V trimmed by 4 bases and J by 4 bases, 4 bases remained unmatched. CDR3 length: 14 amino acids. Only in-frame clones appear in the TCRdb table, and some are missing; sequencing was by immunoSEQ multiplex PCR. This sample yields some 120,000 clones, of which roughly 94% are seen a single time; about 1.8% belongs to the top ten. The receptor comes from a human donor in good health. The chain uses TRBV7-3 and TRBJ2-5, with TRBD1 matching 9 bases. The sample was non-Treg CD4+ T cells sorted from blood. The CDR3 DNA follows: TGTGCCAGCAGCTACAGGGGGCCCAGAGAGACCCAGTACTTC. It yields the protein CASSYRGPRETQYF.